A selection of T cell receptor beta chains follows, all from one sample in a study of cytomegalovirus exposure and HLA in healthy donors. The method was immunoSEQ multiplex PCR; TCRdb's version includes in-frame clones alone and lacks a portion of them. The table has some 150,000 clones, roughly 79% seen once; the top ten hold 1.5% to 2%. The material sequenced was PBMCs. These receptors came from a woman in her twenties or thirties in good health and CMV-seronegative. Both conserved end residues are part of each CDR3. D genes are given only for firm matches. Clone size appears in some rows only: once, few, many, or a class for an expanded clone.

>-|-|16|TRBV2|TRBJ1-6
TGTGCCAGCACGGTAGTAGCCCCTATGGATAATTCACCCCTCCACTTT
CASTVVAPMDNSPLHF
>-|TRBD1|15|TRBV18|TRBJ2-7
TGTGCCAGCTCACCACCGGGGACAGGAGCATTGGAGCAGTACTTC
CASSPPGTGALEQYF
>-|TRBD1|16|TRBV5-1|TRBJ2-3
TGCGCCAGCAGCTTAGAGACAGGGCTTAGCACAGATACGCAGTATTTT
CASSLETGLSTDTQYF
>once|-|19|TRBV7-9|TRBJ2-1
TGTTCCAGCAGCTTAGCGCGGTCGGTCCCCCTTCCAGCCTACAATGAGCAGTTCTTC
CSSSLARSVPLPAYNEQFF
>-|TRBD1|17|TRBV4-2|TRBJ2-1
TGTGCCAGCAGCCAGGAACTCGACAGGGGGGCCTACAATGAGCAGTTCTTC
CASSQELDRGAYNEQFF
>-|TRBD2|15|TRBV9|TRBJ2-5
TGTGCCAGCAGCGTCGGTAGCGGGTGGCAAGAGACCCAGTACTTC
CASSVGSGWQETQYF
>-|TRBD2|16|TRBV7-3|TRBJ2-3
TGTGCCGGCAGCCTAAAGAGAGCGGGGGTTACAGATACGCAGTATTTT
CAGSLKRAGVTDTQYF
>-|TRBD1|16|TRBV10-2|TRBJ1-2
TGCGCCAGCAGTGACCCGAATCTCAGGGGGCGTATGGACTACACCTTC
CASSDPNLRGRMDYTF
>-|-|14|TRBV5-1|TRBJ2-7
TGCGCCAGCAGCTTGATGGCGGGGCGCTACGAGCAGTACTTC
CASSLMAGRYEQYF
>-|-|13|TRBV2|TRBJ2-4
TGTGCCAGCAGTGGGACAGCTATAAACATTCAGTACTTC
CASSGTAINIQYF
>-|-|19|TRBV7-8|TRBJ1-5
TGTGCCAGCAGCTTAGAGAGTTTGAGTGGAGTACGGGGCAATCAGCCCCAGCATTTT
CASSLESLSGVRGNQPQHF
>-|-|12|TRBV2|TRBJ2-5
TGTGCCAGCAATATTCACCAAGAGACCCAGTACTTC
CASNIHQETQYF
>once|TRBD1|14|TRBV27|TRBJ1-2
TGTGCCAGCAGATCAACAGGGGCCTTCTATGGCTACACCTTC
CASRSTGAFYGYTF
>-|TRBD1|16|TRBV4-3|TRBJ2-3
TGCGCCAGCAGCCAAGTTTCAGGGGGAAGCACAGATACGCAGTATTTT
CASSQVSGGSTDTQYF
>-|-|13|TRBV2|TRBJ1-1
TGTGCCAGCAGTGAACCCGGTCCCCGTGAAGCTTTCTTT
CASSEPGPREAFF
>-|TRBD1|13|TRBV30|TRBJ1-2
TGTGCCTTCCCTGGACAGGGGGACTATGGCTACACCTTC
CAFPGQGDYGYTF
>-|TRBD1|15|TRBV6-1|TRBJ2-3
TGTGCCAGCAGTGAAACGGCAGGGGGAGCAGATACGCAGTATTTT
CASSETAGGADTQYF
>-|TRBD2|15|TRBV29-1|TRBJ2-7
TGCAGCGTTGGCCACCAAGCTAGCGGGGGAGGTGAGCAGTACTTC
CSVGHQASGGGEQYF
>-|-|14|TRBV5-6|TRBJ1-6
TGTGCCAGCAGCTTGGTTCAGGGTAGCTCACCCCTCCACTTT
CASSLVQGSSPLHF
>-|-|15|TRBV7-6|TRBJ2-7
TGTGCCAGCAGCTTAAGTTGGGGGCTTTCCTACGAGCAGTACTTC
CASSLSWGLSYEQYF
>few|-|13|TRBV11-2|TRBJ2-7
TGTGCCAGCAGCTACTCGGACAGTTACGAGCAGTACTTC
CASSYSDSYEQYF
>-|TRBD2|15|TRBV9|TRBJ2-5
TGTGCCAGCAGCGTTAGCGGGGGGACCCAAGAGACCCAGTACTTC
CASSVSGGTQETQYF
>once|-|12|TRBV29-1|TRBJ2-3
TGCAGCGGGACTTATAGCACAGATACGCAGTATTTT
CSGTYSTDTQYF
>-|-|15|TRBV18|TRBJ1-4
TGTGCCAGCTCACCAAGACTCTCAACTAATGAAAAACTGTTTTTT
CASSPRLSTNEKLFF
>-|TRBD1|14|TRBV4-1|TRBJ1-1
TGCGCCAGCAGCCGGGACAGGATGAACACTGAAGCTTTCTTT
CASSRDRMNTEAFF
>-|-|13|TRBV28|TRBJ1-5
TGTGCCAGCTGGGGGAGAGGGGGTCAGCCCCAGCATTTT
CASWGRGGQPQHF
>-|-|13|TRBV5-1|TRBJ2-1
TGCGCCAGCAGCTCCGGACAATACAATGAGCAGTTCTTC
CASSSGQYNEQFF
>-|TRBD2|14|TRBV4-2|TRBJ2-3
TGTGCCAGCAGGGCTAGCGGGGGGGCCGATACGCAGTATTTT
CASRASGGADTQYF
>-|-|15|TRBV4-2|TRBJ1-5
TGTGCCAGCAGCCAAGATTCCCTTAGCAATCAGCCCCAGCATTTT
CASSQDSLSNQPQHF
>-|TRBD1|14|TRBV5-1|TRBJ2-7
TGCGCCAGCAGCCAAACAGGGGGCTCCTACGAGCAGTACTTC
CASSQTGGSYEQYF
>-|-|14|TRBV5-4|TRBJ1-4
TGTGCCAGCAGCTTCGATTCGGGGGGTGAAAAACTGTTTTTT
CASSFDSGGEKLFF
>-|-|17|TRBV28|TRBJ1-2
TGTGCCAGCAGTTCCCACTTTCCGCAGCAGACTGACTATGGCTACACCTTC
CASSSHFPQQTDYGYTF
>-|TRBD2|16|TRBV5-1|TRBJ2-3
TGCGCCAGCAGCAGGCCGGGACTAGCGGACACAGATACGCAGTATTTT
CASSRPGLADTDTQYF
>-|-|15|TRBV7-9|TRBJ2-1
TGTGCCAGCAGCTCGGGACAAAACTTAAACAATGAGCAGTTCTTC
CASSSGQNLNNEQFF
>-|-|14|TRBV2|TRBJ1-6
TGTGCCAGCAAGAAAGGAGAACCTAATTCACCCCTCCACTTT
CASKKGEPNSPLHF
>-|TRBD1|15|TRBV9|TRBJ1-2
TGTGCCAGCAGCGTAGAGGGACAGGGGGCGAATGGCTACACCTTC
CASSVEGQGANGYTF
>-|-|16|TRBV2|TRBJ1-5
TGTGCCAGCAAGGGGGATGGGGCTTATAGCAATCAGCCCCAGCATTTT
CASKGDGAYSNQPQHF
>few|TRBD1|16|TRBV7-2|TRBJ1-2
TGTGCCAGCAGCCCGAGTGGGACAGGCATTAACTATGGCTACACCTTC
CASSPSGTGINYGYTF
>-|-|13|TRBV6-5|TRBJ1-1
TGTGCCAGCAGTCCTCCGGGGGGGCCTGAAGCTTTCTTT
CASSPPGGPEAFF
>-|TRBD1|17|TRBV19|TRBJ1-6
TGTGCCAGTAGTATTGGGATCGGGACAGGGAATAATTCACCCCTCCACTTT
CASSIGIGTGNNSPLHF
>-|-|17|TRBV30|TRBJ1-6
TGTGCCTGGAGTGTAAAAGGTAGAGGGTTTGTGAATTCACCCCTCCACTTT
CAWSVKGRGFVNSPLHF
>-|-|14|TRBV15|TRBJ1-1
TGTGCCACCAGCAGAGTCAGGAGGGGAACTGAAGCTTTCTTT
CATSRVRRGTEAFF
>-|-|12|TRBV30|TRBJ1-2
TGTGCCTGGAGGGCAGGGGTTGGTGGCTACACCTTC
CAWRAGVGGYTF
>-|TRBD2|16|TRBV11-1|TRBJ2-1
TGTGCCAGCAGCTTAGTGGCTAGCGGGGGGGCAGGTGAGCAGTTCTTC
CASSLVASGGAGEQFF
>-|TRBD1|15|TRBV19|TRBJ2-3
TGTGCCACGAAAGGGGGCCAGACAGGGTCGAATACGCAGTATTTT
CATKGGQTGSNTQYF
>-|-|12|TRBV14|TRBJ2-7
TGTGCCAGCAGCCAAGCGGCCTACGAGCAGTACTTC
CASSQAAYEQYF
>-|-|14|TRBV11-2|TRBJ1-1
TGTGCCAGCAGCCCACAGGGAACTGGCACTGAAGCTTTCTTT
CASSPQGTGTEAFF
>few|-|15|TRBV29-1|TRBJ2-5
TGCAGCGTTGAAGATATAAACGGTCGGCAAGAGACCCAGTACTTC
CSVEDINGRQETQYF
>-|-|12|TRBV25-1|TRBJ1-1
TGTGCCAGCAGGTCCGGTTACACTGAAGCTTTCTTT
CASRSGYTEAFF
>-|TRBD1|15|TRBV5-4|TRBJ2-7
TGTGCCAGCAGCTTGGCACGGCAGGGGGCCTACGAGCAGTACTTC
CASSLARQGAYEQYF
>-|-|16|TRBV7-8|TRBJ1-5
TGTGCCAGCAGCTTAAGCGGACGGGCGGATAATCAGCCCCAGCATTTT
CASSLSGRADNQPQHF
>-|-|14|TRBV4-1|TRBJ1-6
TGCGCCAGCAGCCAAGTGGCAGGAGGATCACCCCTCCACTTT
CASSQVAGGSPLHF
>-|TRBD1|13|TRBV6-1|TRBJ1-1
TGTGCCAGCTGGACAGGGTGGAACACTGAAGCTTTCTTT
CASWTGWNTEAFF
>-|-|13|TRBV25-1|TRBJ2-3
TGTGCCAGCAGTGAATCAGGGGAAGATACGCAGTATTTT
CASSESGEDTQYF
>-|-|11|TRBV6-5|TRBJ1-1
TGTGCCAGCAGTGAAGCGCGGCGGGCTTTCTTT
CASSEARRAFF
>-|TRBD2|16|TRBV2|TRBJ2-3
TGTGCCAGCAGTGTAGCGCTAGCGGGGGTCACAGATACGCAGTATTTT
CASSVALAGVTDTQYF
>-|-|14|TRBV5-1|TRBJ1-1
TGCGCCAGCAGAAGAGTGTCGGGGGAAACTGAAGCTTTCTTT
CASRRVSGETEAFF
>-|TRBD1|16|TRBV7-2|TRBJ1-1
TGTGCCAGCAGCACACTAGGACAGGTTGAGGACACTGAAGCTTTCTTT
CASSTLGQVEDTEAFF